This is a list of T cell receptor beta chains from one sample in a study of T cells in tumors after PD-1 blockade. TCRdb keeps only in-frame clones here, not all; method: immunoSEQ multiplex PCR. The profile shows 30,000 to 35,000 clones, 73% of them singletons. The sample in question was PBMCs, obtained after anti-PD-1 treatment. All receptors come from a human donor with basal cell carcinoma. The CDR3 runs from the conserved cysteine through the conserved F or W. The D gene is left open where the match is weak. Clone size is shown for a subset of rows, as once, few, many or a class of expanded clone.

CDR3	DNA	size	D	V	J
CASSPGLADPYEQYF	TGTGCCAGCAGCCCTGGACTAGCGGACCCCTACGAGCAGTACTTC	NA	TRBD2	TRBV5-5	TRBJ2-7
CASSIYLAEYNEQFF	TGTGCCAGTAGTATATACCTAGCGGAGTACAATGAGCAGTTCTTC	once	TRBD2	TRBV19	TRBJ2-1
CASSFTGRSREKLFF	TGTGCCAGCAGTTTCACAGGGAGATCCCGTGAAAAACTGTTTTTT	once	NA	TRBV27	TRBJ1-4
CASSLVQGEYNEQFF	TGTGCCAGCAGCTTGGTACAGGGGGAGTATAATGAGCAGTTCTTC	NA	TRBD1	TRBV5-4	TRBJ2-1
CASNPGDTDTQYF	TGTGCCAGCAATCCGGGTGACACAGATACGCAGTATTTT	NA	NA	TRBV9	TRBJ2-3
CASSRDSRNYGYTF	TGTGCCAGCAGCCGGGACAGCCGTAACTATGGCTACACCTTC	few	TRBD1	TRBV6-6	TRBJ1-2
CSVEDNYGYTF	TGCAGCGTTGAAGACAACTATGGCTACACCTTC	NA	NA	TRBV29-1	TRBJ1-2
CASSQMGLGYTF	TGCGCCAGCAGCCAAATGGGCCTCGGCTACACCTTC	NA	NA	TRBV4-3	TRBJ1-2
CASSQEPLPTTNEKLFF	TGCGCCAGCAGCCAAGAGCCCCTGCCCACAACTAATGAAAAACTGTTTTTT	NA	NA	TRBV4-3	TRBJ1-4
CASSVGLAGGLQETQYF	TGTGCCAGTAGTGTTGGACTAGCGGGAGGACTCCAAGAGACCCAGTACTTC	NA	TRBD2	TRBV19	TRBJ2-5
CASSLAGVRDTQYF	TGTGCCAGCAGCTTAGCGGGAGTAAGAGATACGCAGTATTTT	NA	TRBD2	TRBV28	TRBJ2-3
CASSQAAGSTDTQYF	TGTGCCAGCAGCCAAGCAGCAGGAAGCACAGATACGCAGTATTTT	NA	NA	TRBV3-1/TRBV3-2	TRBJ2-3
CASSRRGAYEQYF	TGTGCCAGCAGTCGCCGGGGGGCCTACGAGCAGTACTTC	NA	TRBD2	TRBV28	TRBJ2-7
CASSYSNRGPYNEQFF	TGTGCCAGCAGTTACTCAAACAGGGGGCCGTACAATGAGCAGTTCTTC	few	TRBD1	TRBV6-5	TRBJ2-1
CASSYSGRLYEKLFF	TGTGCCAGCAGTTACTCTGGCAGGCTATATGAAAAACTGTTTTTT	NA	NA	TRBV6-5	TRBJ1-4
CASSIVPGGPGDEQFF	TGTGCCAGTAGTATAGTTCCGGGAGGACCCGGGGATGAGCAGTTCTTC	NA	TRBD2	TRBV19	TRBJ2-1
CASSTLSGANVLTF	TGTGCCAGCAGCACGCTCTCTGGGGCCAACGTCCTGACTTTC	NA	NA	TRBV3-1/TRBV3-2	TRBJ2-6
CASSQGTGGRGQFF	TGCGCCAGCAGCCAGGGGACAGGGGGTCGCGGGCAGTTCTTC	NA	TRBD1	TRBV5-1	TRBJ2-1
CASMSSGMGGYGYTF	TGTGCCAGTATGTCGAGCGGGATGGGAGGCTATGGCTACACCTTC	NA	NA	TRBV19	TRBJ1-2
CASSELTGYSNQPQHF	TGTGCCAGCAGTGAATTGACAGGCTACAGCAATCAGCCCCAGCATTTT	NA	NA	TRBV6-1	TRBJ1-5
CASSTRTGGHNEQFF	TGTGCCAGCAGCACACGGACAGGGGGGCACAATGAGCAGTTCTTC	few	TRBD1	TRBV9	TRBJ2-1
CASSPRVDTGELFF	TGTGCCAGCAGCCCGAGAGTGGACACCGGGGAGCTGTTTTTT	NA	NA	TRBV7-9	TRBJ2-2
CSVDSGTGELFF	TGCAGCGTTGACTCCGGGACCGGGGAGCTGTTTTTT	few	NA	TRBV29-1	TRBJ2-2
CATSDVAGPGDEQFF	TGTGCCACCAGTGATGTGGCCGGCCCTGGGGATGAGCAGTTCTTC	NA	NA	TRBV24-1	TRBJ2-1
CASSPNTGSRETQYF	TGTGCCAGCAGTCCAAATACCGGGTCTCGGGAGACCCAGTACTTC	NA	NA	TRBV6-4	TRBJ2-5
CASSLEGSFSVAKNIQYF	TGTGCCAGCAGCTTAGAAGGGTCTTTTTCTGTAGCCAAAAACATTCAGTACTTC	NA	NA	TRBV7-3	TRBJ2-4
CASSLAGADTQYF	TGTGCCAGCAGTCTAGCGGGAGCAGATACGCAGTATTTT	NA	TRBD2	TRBV28	TRBJ2-3
CASSPTRTGYEQYF	TGTGCCAGTAGTCCAACGCGAACAGGTTACGAGCAGTACTTC	NA	NA	TRBV19	TRBJ2-7
CASSPGSLGSNQPQHF	TGCGCCAGCAGCCCCGGGTCTCTGGGGAGCAATCAGCCCCAGCATTTT	few	NA	TRBV5-1	TRBJ1-5
CASSYRTGVSYEQYF	TGTGCCAGCAGCTACCGGACAGGCGTTTCCTACGAGCAGTACTTC	NA	TRBD1	TRBV7-9	TRBJ2-7
CASSYSSNGGGPYEQYF	TGTGCCAGCAGTTACTCGAGTAATGGCGGGGGCCCCTACGAGCAGTACTTC	NA	NA	TRBV6-2/TRBV6-3	TRBJ2-7
CASSEAGGASNEKLFF	TGTGCCAGCAGTGAGGCAGGGGGCGCATCTAATGAAAAACTGTTTTTT	NA	TRBD1	TRBV2	TRBJ1-4
CASSYSVTRRTYEQYF	TGTGCCAGCAGTTACTCGGTGACAAGAAGAACCTACGAGCAGTACTTC	few	NA	TRBV6-2/TRBV6-3	TRBJ2-7
CATSRGPGGAYEQYF	TGTGCCACCAGCAGAGGGCCTGGGGGGGCGTACGAGCAGTACTTC	NA	NA	TRBV15	TRBJ2-7
CAWSVATRQPQHF	TGTGCCTGGAGTGTAGCCACCCGTCAGCCCCAGCATTTT	few	NA	TRBV30	TRBJ1-5
CASSIDWSSGNTIYF	TGTGCCAGCAGCATCGACTGGAGCTCTGGAAACACCATATATTTT	NA	NA	TRBV11-1	TRBJ1-3
CASSQEREGNNEQFF	TGTGCCAGCTCGCAAGAGCGGGAGGGAAACAATGAGCAGTTCTTC	few	TRBD2	TRBV18	TRBJ2-1
CATSDQRAGGDEQFF	TGTGCCACCAGTGATCAGAGAGCGGGGGGGGATGAGCAGTTCTTC	once	TRBD2	TRBV24-1	TRBJ2-1
CASSNLDRNGPQHF	TGTGCCAGCAGCAACCTGGACAGGAACGGGCCCCAGCATTTT	NA	TRBD1	TRBV7-8	TRBJ1-5
CASSLQESGANVLTF	TGCGCCAGCAGCCTCCAGGAGTCTGGGGCCAACGTCCTGACTTTC	once	NA	TRBV4-3	TRBJ2-6
CASSDLGQPNYGYTF	TGTGCCAGCAGTGATTTGGGACAGCCCAACTATGGCTACACCTTC	NA	TRBD1	TRBV2	TRBJ1-2
CASSPTRGYNEQFF	TGTGCCAGCAGCCCGACCAGGGGTTACAATGAGCAGTTCTTC	once	NA	TRBV5-4	TRBJ2-1
CASSPPGLAVRGELFF	TGTGCCAGCAGCCCCCCGGGACTAGCGGTCCGAGGGGAGCTGTTTTTT	NA	TRBD2	TRBV7-2	TRBJ2-2
CASSGNRGKTQYF	TGTGCCAGCAGCGGAAACAGGGGGAAGACCCAGTACTTC	NA	TRBD1	TRBV5-8	TRBJ2-5
CASALLAASYNEQFF	TGTGCCAGTGCGTTGCTAGCGGCCTCCTACAATGAGCAGTTCTTC	NA	TRBD2	TRBV6-5	TRBJ2-1
CASSEGTFTQSPLHF	TGTGCCAGCAGTGAAGGCACCTTTACCCAATCACCCCTCCACTTT	NA	NA	TRBV6-1	TRBJ1-6
CASSPLGGVNEQFF	TGTGCCAGCAGCCCCCTGGGGGGGGTGAATGAGCAGTTCTTC	once	TRBD2	TRBV7-9	TRBJ2-1
CASSRTGEGTQYF	TGTGCCAGCAGTCGGACAGGGGAGGGCACGCAGTATTTT	NA	TRBD1	TRBV6-5	TRBJ2-3
CASASRGGGTEAFF	TGTGCCAGTGCCTCTAGGGGGGGAGGGACTGAAGCTTTCTTT	NA	NA	TRBV19	TRBJ1-1
CASSQDRGPYGYTF	TGCGCCAGCAGCCAAGACAGGGGGCCGTATGGCTACACCTTC	few	TRBD1	TRBV4-1	TRBJ1-2
CASSFRTSGLSSYNEQFF	TGTGCCAGCAGCTTCCGGACTAGCGGGTTGAGCTCCTACAATGAGCAGTTCTTC	once	TRBD2	TRBV7-2	TRBJ2-1
CATSREWNTEAFF	TGTGCCACCAGCAGAGAATGGAACACTGAAGCTTTCTTT	NA	NA	TRBV15	TRBJ1-1
CASRTAGTGSYEQYF	TGTGCCAGTAGGACCGCCGGGACAGGGTCTTACGAGCAGTACTTC	NA	TRBD1	TRBV19	TRBJ2-7
CASSVSRDRSTDTQYF	TGTGCCAGCAGTGTGAGTCGGGACAGGAGCACAGATACGCAGTATTTT	NA	TRBD1	TRBV2	TRBJ2-3
CASSIRLAGTEQFF	TGTGCCAGTAGTATACGCCTAGCGGGAACTGAGCAGTTCTTC	NA	TRBD2	TRBV19	TRBJ2-1
CASSLGVTEAFF	TGTGCCAGCAGTTTAGGCGTCACTGAAGCTTTCTTT	NA	NA	TRBV12-3/TRBV12-4	TRBJ1-1
CASRLAEYNEQFF	TGTGCCAGCAGACTAGCGGAGTACAATGAGCAGTTCTTC	NA	TRBD2	TRBV6-5	TRBJ2-1
CAWRAWDRSSYNSPLHF	TGTGCCTGGAGAGCCTGGGACCGGAGCTCCTATAATTCACCCCTCCACTTT	once	NA	TRBV30	TRBJ1-6
CASSLRLESGRLPTDTQYF	TGCGCCAGCAGCTTGAGGTTGGAGAGCGGGAGGCTCCCCACAGATACGCAGTATTTT	NA	TRBD2	TRBV5-1	TRBJ2-3
CASSHGAGGELFF	TGTGCCAGCAGCCACGGGGCGGGCGGGGAGCTGTTTTTT	NA	NA	TRBV11-3	TRBJ2-2